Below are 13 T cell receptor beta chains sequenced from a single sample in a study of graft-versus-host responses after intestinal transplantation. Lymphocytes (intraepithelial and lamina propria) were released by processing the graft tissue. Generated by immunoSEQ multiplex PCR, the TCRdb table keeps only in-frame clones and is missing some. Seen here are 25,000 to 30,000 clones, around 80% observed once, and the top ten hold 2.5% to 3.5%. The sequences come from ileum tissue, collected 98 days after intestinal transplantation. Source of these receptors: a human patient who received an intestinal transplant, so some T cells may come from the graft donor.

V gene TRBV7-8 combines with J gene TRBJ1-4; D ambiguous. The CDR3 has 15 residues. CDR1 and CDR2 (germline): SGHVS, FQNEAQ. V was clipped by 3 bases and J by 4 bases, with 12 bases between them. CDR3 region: CASSLDEQSNEKLFF. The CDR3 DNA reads TGTGCCAGCAGCTTGGATGAACAGAGTAATGAAAAACTGTTTTTT.

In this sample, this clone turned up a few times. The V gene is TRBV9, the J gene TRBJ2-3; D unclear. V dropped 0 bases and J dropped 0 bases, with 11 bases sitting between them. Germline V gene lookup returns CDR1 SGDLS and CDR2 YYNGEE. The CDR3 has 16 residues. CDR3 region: CASSVVGLTSTDTQYF. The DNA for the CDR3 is TGTGCCAGCAGCGTAGTTGGGCTAACTAGCACAGATACGCAGTATTTT.

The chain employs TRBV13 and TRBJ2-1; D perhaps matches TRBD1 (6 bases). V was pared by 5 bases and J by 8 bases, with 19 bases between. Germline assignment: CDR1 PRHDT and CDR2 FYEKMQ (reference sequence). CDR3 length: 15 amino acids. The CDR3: CASSPRSGVRDEQFF. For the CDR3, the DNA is TGTGCCAGCAGCCCGCGCTCAGGGGTTCGGGATGAGCAGTTCTTC. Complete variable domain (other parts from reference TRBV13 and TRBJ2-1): AAGVIQSPRHLIKEKRETATLKCYPIPRHDTVYWYQQGPGQDPQFLISFYEKMQSDKGSIPDRFSAQQFSDYHSELNMSSLELGDSALYFCASSPRSGVRDEQFFGPGTRLTVL.

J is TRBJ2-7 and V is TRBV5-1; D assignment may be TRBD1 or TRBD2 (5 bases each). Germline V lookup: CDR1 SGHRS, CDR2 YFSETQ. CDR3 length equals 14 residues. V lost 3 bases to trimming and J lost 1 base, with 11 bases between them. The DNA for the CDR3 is TGCGCCAGCAGCTCCCGGGACGGGTCCTACGAGCAGTACTTC. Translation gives CASSSRDGSYEQYF.

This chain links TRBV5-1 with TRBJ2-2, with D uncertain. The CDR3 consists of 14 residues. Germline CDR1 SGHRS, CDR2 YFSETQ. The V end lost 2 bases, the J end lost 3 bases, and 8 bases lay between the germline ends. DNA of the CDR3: TGCGCCAGCAGCTTCAGGACCTACACCGGGGAGCTGTTTTTT. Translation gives CASSFRTYTGELFF.

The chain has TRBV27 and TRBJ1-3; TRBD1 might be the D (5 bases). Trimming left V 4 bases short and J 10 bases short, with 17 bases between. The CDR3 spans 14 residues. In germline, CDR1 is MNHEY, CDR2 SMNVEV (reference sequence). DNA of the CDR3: TGTGCCAGCAGTTCCCTTTGGGGGGAAAGAACCATATATTTT. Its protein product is CASSSLWGERTIYF.

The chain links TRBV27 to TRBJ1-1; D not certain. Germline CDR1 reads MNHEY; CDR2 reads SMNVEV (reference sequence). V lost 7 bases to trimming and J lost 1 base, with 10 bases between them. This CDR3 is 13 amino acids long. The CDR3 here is CASTRSRNTEAFF. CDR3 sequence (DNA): TGTGCCAGCACCCGGAGCCGGAACACTGAAGCTTTCTTT.

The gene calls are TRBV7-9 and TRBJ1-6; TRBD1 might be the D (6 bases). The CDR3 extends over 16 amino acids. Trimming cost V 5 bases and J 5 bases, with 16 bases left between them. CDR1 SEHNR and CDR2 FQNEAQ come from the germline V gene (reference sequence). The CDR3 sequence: CASSHRQESNNSPLHF. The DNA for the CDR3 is TGTGCCAGCAGCCATAGACAGGAGTCGAATAATTCACCCCTCCACTTT.

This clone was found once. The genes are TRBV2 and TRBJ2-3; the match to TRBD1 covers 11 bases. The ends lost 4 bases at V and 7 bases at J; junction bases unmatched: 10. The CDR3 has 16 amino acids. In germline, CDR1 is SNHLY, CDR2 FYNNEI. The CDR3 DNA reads TGTGCCAGCAGTGTAAGGGGACAGGGGGGTCCAAATACGCAGTATTTT. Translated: CASSVRGQGGPNTQYF.

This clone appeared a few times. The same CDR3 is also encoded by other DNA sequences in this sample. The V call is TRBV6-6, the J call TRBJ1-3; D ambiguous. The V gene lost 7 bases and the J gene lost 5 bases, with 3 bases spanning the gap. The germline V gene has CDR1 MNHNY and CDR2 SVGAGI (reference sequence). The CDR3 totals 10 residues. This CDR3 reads CASMRNTIYF. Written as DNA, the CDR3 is TGTGCCAGCATGAGAAACACCATATATTTT.

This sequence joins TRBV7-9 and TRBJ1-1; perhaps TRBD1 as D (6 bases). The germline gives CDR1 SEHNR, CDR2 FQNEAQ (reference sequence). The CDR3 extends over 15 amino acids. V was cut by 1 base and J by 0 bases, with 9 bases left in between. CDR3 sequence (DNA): TGTGCCAGCAGCTTAGGGACAGCTATGAACACTGAAGCTTTCTTT. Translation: CASSLGTAMNTEAFF.

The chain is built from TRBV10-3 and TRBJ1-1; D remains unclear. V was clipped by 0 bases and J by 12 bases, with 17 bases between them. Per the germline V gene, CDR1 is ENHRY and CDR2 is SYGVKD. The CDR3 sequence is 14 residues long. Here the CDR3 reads CAISESERGKGTFF. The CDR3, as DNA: TGTGCCATCAGTGAGTCGGAAAGAGGAAAGGGAACTTTCTTT.

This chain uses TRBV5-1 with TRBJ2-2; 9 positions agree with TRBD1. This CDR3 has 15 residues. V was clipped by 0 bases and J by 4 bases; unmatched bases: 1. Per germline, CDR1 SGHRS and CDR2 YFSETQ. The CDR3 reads CASSLGDRVTGELFF. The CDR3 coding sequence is TGCGCCAGCAGCTTGGGGGACAGGGTCACCGGGGAGCTGTTTTTT.